Reported below is one TCR beta chain. Its antigen has not been determined. The sample holds no much larger clone one base away, and base qualities are not on file. Library preparation employed the immunoSEQ multiplex PCR assay. The multiplex PCR relied on a mix of 60 forward primers for TCR Vbeta segments and 13 reverse primers for TCR Jbeta segments. A multiplex PCR assay on genomic DNA amplified the CDR3 region of rearranged TCR beta genes. Amplified TCR beta libraries were sequenced as 87-base-pair reads on the Illumina HiSeq System. The paper's data handling went like this. A later analysis tallied roughly 76 million unique TCR beta chains across the 600 to 700 repertoires, and some 10 million of those chains were shared by two or more donors. Raw reads were error-corrected and collapsed into unique sequences by a nearest-neighbor algorithm in which closely related sequences were merged to remove PCR and sequencing errors. To assign V, D and J gene segments, CDR3 sequences were aligned to IMGT reference sequences. For a sequence to be retained, at least a six-nucleotide match to both a V gene segment and a J gene segment was required. A rearrangement was called productive if the CDR3 had no stop codons and remained in frame with V and J, and every other rearrangement was called non-productive. Following IMGT convention, CDR3 was defined as the stretch from the second conserved V-encoded cysteine up to the conserved J-encoded phenylalanine. In an earlier analysis of around 540 of the donors, sequences lacking an unambiguous match to a single V gene segment were excluded. An earlier analysis of 587 of the donors called V segments functional above 56.7% productive rearrangements and segregating when the between-donor standard deviation exceeded 5%. A statistical classification framework was built for diagnosing cytomegalovirus status from the catalog of TCR beta chain sequences. In a later analysis, V and J genes were assigned by comparing TCR nucleotide sequences against IMGT/GENE-DB human TR gene sequences. A later analysis assigned CDR3 sequences and most-parsimonious VDJ recombination scenarios with the TCRdist pipeline. In a later analysis, every TCR beta chain was defined by the combination of its CDR3 amino acid sequence and its V-gene family, and reads without a unique V-gene family were dropped. As a way to deal with suspected cross-contamination and a sequencing artifact, a later analysis dropped roughly 600 nucleotide sequences that were highly shared and had low generation probability. In a later analysis, a clonal expansion index was calculated for each public chain from normalized within-repertoire ranks of inferred template counts. In a later analysis, generation probabilities were computed using a VDJ recombination model fitted to out-of-frame rearrangements, and the results were checked against IGoR. A later analysis scored TCR-TCR, TCR-HLA and TCR-CMV co-occurrence with hypergeometric tests, applying a repertoire-size bias correction to TCR pairs. In a later analysis, false discovery rates were estimated by permuting HLA or CMV assignments 20 times. A later analysis grouped co-occurring TCRs with DBSCAN, adding TCRdist sequence similarity when clustering within HLA-allele-positive subsets. Co-occurrence clustering excluded repertoires with fewer than 30,000 or more than 120,000 public chains, plus five with anomalous nucleotide sharing. The table comes from immuneACCESS by way of TCRdb, which keeps in-frame sequences with V and J called. Part of the clones is missing from these tables; in studies checked, under half for an unresolved V gene and the rest for unknown reasons. The D gene and trimming were derived from the DNA, and the V and J assignments and clone size from that table. This sample holds approximately 140,000 clones; more than 60% were observed only once. The ten largest clonotypes hold approximately 8.3% of the sample.

In total, roughly 670 healthy bone marrow donors made up the cohort. At the time of sampling, every cohort member was nominally healthy, though immune exposures that went unrecorded were likely present. The donor tested CMV seropositive, placing the donor among the approximately 290 seropositive members of the cohort. Every donor gave a peripheral blood sample, and the peripheral blood mononuclear cells from that sample were used for TCR beta sequencing. Genomic DNA extraction from the blood cell samples was performed with the Qiagen DNeasy Blood Extraction Kit. This specimen belongs to a study of cytomegalovirus exposure and HLA in healthy donors (dated by TCRdb to 2017 to 2019). For context, the study as a whole: In an earlier analysis of under 750 of the donors, 250 to 350 Gb of sequence data and approximately 100 million unique TCR beta sequences from some 170 million T cells were reported. An early release covering about 600 HLA-typed donors comprised approximately 300 gigabases of sequencing data and some 79 million unique TCR sequences. The genetic ancestry cluster associated with self-reported Caucasian donors included 65% to 90% of the roughly 400 genotyped donors. The study aimed to test whether signatures of past pathogen exposure could be identified by cataloging public T cell receptors. Using immunosequencing, the study profiled T cell repertoires from fewer than 700 subjects and related those repertoires to cytomegalovirus serostatus. Besides the first cohort of about 730 subjects, a separate validation cohort made up of over a hundred different subjects was used. To predict cytomegalovirus infection status, the study brought together high-throughput TCR immunosequencing, statistical association of individual TCRs with disease status, and machine learning. A later analysis re-analyzed previously published TCR beta repertoires from roughly 600 donors and added high-resolution HLA genotyping to study TCR occurrence patterns. In the later analysis, no new phenotypic data were used to find candidate immune exposures; instead, reliance was placed on TCR beta sequences and their occurrence across donors. To decide whether each TCR beta V gene segment behaved as functional or pseudogenic, an earlier analysis of approximately 620 of the donors relied on high-throughput TCR beta sequencing. Donor age, sex, ethnicity and CMV serostatus were compiled alongside the repertoire data. Genome-wide SNP genotypes for about 65% of the 666 donors were used in a later genetic analysis, which treated that subset as a discovery cohort. All discovery cohort repertoires had been generated using a single sequencing platform. Class I and class II HLA loci were covered by the typing at four-digit resolution. Typing coverage differed by locus: A, B, C, DRB1 and DQB1 were typed in roughly 620-630 donors, DQA1 in 522, DPA1 in 600 to 610, and DPB1 in just under 490. Because of strong linkage in the cohort, a few DR-DQ haplotypes were treated as single units for association and clustering. On average, about 200,000 unique TCR beta nucleotide sequences were sequenced per donor among roughly 430 genotyped donors of the cohort, with roughly 18% of those sequences being non-productive.

Points the paper makes about the study in general: In both the original and validation cohorts, the classifier was reported to diagnose cytomegalovirus status with high specificity and sensitivity. Linkage disequilibrium might explain the correlated functional status among segregating V segments, but an unknown experimental factor could not be excluded. When HLA alleles, especially DR and DQ, strongly co-occurred, TCR associations were difficult to assign to individual alleles. CMV serostatus was the only immune exposure information available for the cohort. In a later analysis, HLA-associated TCR beta chains were found to be more clonally expanded and to have lower generation probabilities than equally common non-associated chains. An earlier analysis of around 500 of the donors showed that most TCR beta V segments appeared in productive rearrangements either about 90% or about 30% of the time, which broadly matched IMGT annotations. Only TCR beta chains were sequenced in this cohort, and the absence of alpha or paired-chain data limited detectable features. According to the authors, the approach could potentially be generalized to other disease states and immunological phenotypes. According to a later analysis, TCR association rates differed among HLA loci, with DRB1 alleles showing the most associated TCRs and HLA-C alleles showing the fewest. A cluster of highly shared sequence variants was judged likely to represent a technical artifact of the sequencing pipeline. In a later genetic analysis, fewer N-insertions in productive TCRs were reported among donors in an Asian-associated ancestry cluster than the approximately 630-donor mean. In a later analysis, around 17,000 TCR beta sequences were associated with specific HLA alleles at a false discovery rate of 0.05. An association between a missense DCLRE1C variant and V-gene and J-gene trimming of TCR beta chains was found in a later genetic analysis and replicated in an independent cohort. Because HLA typing was unavailable for some donors at each locus, only the typed subset was used in association tests. A total of around 150 TCR beta chains were listed by the study as associated with cytomegalovirus. Because counts were too low, 15 or so rarely observed V segments, including chromosome 9 orphons, were excluded from the earlier analysis of some 590 of the donors. According to a later analysis, parvovirus B19, influenza, CMV and Epstein-Barr virus appeared linked to several top co-occurrence clusters. In a later analysis, most CMV-associated TCR beta chains were found to appear HLA-restricted, with HLA associations seemingly driven largely by CMV exposure. Across donors, most TCR sequences were observed very rarely, whereas some public TCRs were present in many individuals. In vitro tests confirmed that a few of the cytomegalovirus-associated TCR beta chains recognize cytomegalovirus antigens. A further reported finding was that TCR beta sequences accurately predicted the HLA-A and HLA-B alleles for most subjects in the first cohort. Presence/absence analyses assumed roughly uniform sequencing depth across donors, an assumption that may not hold.

This receptor was identified in a woman aged 45-65 years in good health and CMV-seropositive. What was sequenced was PBMCs.

For the CDR3, the sequence is CASSVTGGPYNEQFF. The bases read TGTGCCAGCAGTGTCACAGGGGGCCCCTACAATGAGCAGTTCTTC. The rearrangement joined TRBV6-4 to TRBJ2-1, with 9 bases aligning to TRBD1. For this chain, trimming is 4 bases at the V end and 2 bases at the J end, and the number of junction bases without a gene match is 3. CDR1 and CDR2 are drawn from the germline V gene: MRHNA, SNTAGT. The CDR3 holds 15 amino acids from the cysteine to the phenylalanine. Kept here is only the CDR3 DNA, which spans 45 bases and is read in frame from base 1.